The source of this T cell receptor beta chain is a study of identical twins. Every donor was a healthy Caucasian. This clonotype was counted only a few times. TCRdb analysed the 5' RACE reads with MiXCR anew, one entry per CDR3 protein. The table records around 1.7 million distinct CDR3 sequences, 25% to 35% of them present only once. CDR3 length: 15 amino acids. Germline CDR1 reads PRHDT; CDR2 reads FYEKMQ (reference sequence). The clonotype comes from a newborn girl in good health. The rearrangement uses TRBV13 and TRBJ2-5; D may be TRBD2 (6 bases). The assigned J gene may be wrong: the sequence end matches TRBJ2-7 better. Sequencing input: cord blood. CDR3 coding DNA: TGTGCCAGCAGCTTATACGGGAGTCGGGCCCACGAGCAGTACTTC. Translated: CASSLYGSRAHEQYF.